This T cell receptor beta chain was sequenced for a study of response to subunit inactivated influenza vaccine. Study results and caveats: Authors suggested each seasonal influenza vaccination recruits few new T cells.

TCRdb recomputed calls from the RT-PCR reads with MiXCR, one row per CDR3 protein. Counted here are fewer than 700,000 distinct CDR3 sequences, 10% to 15% occurring once; the ten biggest clones make up 13%. This clonotype was found many times. Antigen: not known. Trimming removed 3 bases from V and 4 bases from J; junction bases left unmatched: 5. Per germline, CDR1 MGHDK and CDR2 SYGVNS. This CDR3 is 16 amino acids long. This chain connects TRBV25-1 to TRBJ2-3, with TRBD2 matching 12 bases. This TCR derives from a man aged 50-59 years who received an inactivated influenza vaccine. Material: PBMCs from blood, obtained roughly 46 days after vaccination. The CDR3 here is CASSERLAGAADTQYF. DNA of the CDR3: TGTGCCAGCAGTGAGCGACTAGCGGGAGCCGCAGATACGCAGTATTTT.